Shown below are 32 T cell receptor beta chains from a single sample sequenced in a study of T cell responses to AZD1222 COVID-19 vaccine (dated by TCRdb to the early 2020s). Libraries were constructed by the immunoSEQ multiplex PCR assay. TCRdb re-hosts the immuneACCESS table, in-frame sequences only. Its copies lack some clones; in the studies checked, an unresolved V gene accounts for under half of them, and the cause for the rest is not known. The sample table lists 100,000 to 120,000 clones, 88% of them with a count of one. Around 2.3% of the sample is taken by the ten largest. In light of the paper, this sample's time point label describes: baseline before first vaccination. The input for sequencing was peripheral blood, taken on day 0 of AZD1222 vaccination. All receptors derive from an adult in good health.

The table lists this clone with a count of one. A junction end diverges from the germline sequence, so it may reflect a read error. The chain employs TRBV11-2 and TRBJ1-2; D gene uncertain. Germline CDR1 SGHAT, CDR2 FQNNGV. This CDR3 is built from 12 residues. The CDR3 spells CASSLDWTEPLW. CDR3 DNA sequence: TGTGCCAGCAGCTTAGATTGGACGGAGCCCCTCTGG.

In DNA, the CDR3 is TGTGCCAGCAGCCCAGTGGGGGGTCCTGGCTACGAGCAGTACTTC. It is translated as CASSPVGGPGYEQYF. The rearrangement uses TRBV7-8 and TRBJ2-7, with D perhaps TRBD2 (6 bases). The CDR3 has 15 amino acids. V was clipped by 5 bases and J by 3 bases, with 17 bases between them. Germline CDR1 is SGHVS and CDR2 is FQNEAQ. Based on the CDR3 plus reference TRBV7-8 and TRBJ2-7, the full variable domain is GAGVSQSPRYKVAKRGQDVALRCDPISGHVSLFWYQQALGQGPEFLTYFQNEAQLDKSGLPSDRFFAERPEGSVSTLKIQRTQQEDSAVYLCASSPVGGPGYEQYFGPGTRLTVT.

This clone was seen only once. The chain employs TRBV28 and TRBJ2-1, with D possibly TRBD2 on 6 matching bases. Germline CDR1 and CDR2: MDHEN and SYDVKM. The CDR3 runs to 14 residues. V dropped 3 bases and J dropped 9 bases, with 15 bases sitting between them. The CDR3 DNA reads TGTGCCAGCAGTTTTATCCCGGGGGAGGCTGAGCAGTTCTTC. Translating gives CASSFIPGEAEQFF.

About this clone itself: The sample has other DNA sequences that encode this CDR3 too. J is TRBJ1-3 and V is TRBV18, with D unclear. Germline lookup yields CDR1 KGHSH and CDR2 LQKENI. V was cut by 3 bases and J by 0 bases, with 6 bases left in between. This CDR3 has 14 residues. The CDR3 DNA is TGTGCCAGCTCACCCCGTAGCTCTGGAAACACCATATATTTT. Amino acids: CASSPRSSGNTIYF. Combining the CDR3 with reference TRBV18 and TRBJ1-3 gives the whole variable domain NAGVMQNPRHLVRRRGQEARLRCSPMKGHSHVYWYRQLPEEGLKFMVYLQKENIIDESGMPKERFSAEFPKEGPSILRIQQVVRGDSAAYFCASSPRSSGNTIYFGEGSWLTVV.

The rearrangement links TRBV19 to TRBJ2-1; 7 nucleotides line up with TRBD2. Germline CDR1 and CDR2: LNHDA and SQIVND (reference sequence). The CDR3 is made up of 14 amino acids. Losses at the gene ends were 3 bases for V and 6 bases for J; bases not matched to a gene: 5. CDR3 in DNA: TGTGCCAGTAGTATGAGTCCTAGCGGCAATGAGCAGTTCTTC. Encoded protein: CASSMSPSGNEQFF. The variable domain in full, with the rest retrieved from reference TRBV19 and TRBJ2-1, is DGGITQSPKYLFRKEGQNVTLSCEQNLNHDAMYWYRQDPGQGLRLIYYSQIVNDFQKGDIAEGYSVSREKKESFPLTVTSAQKNPTAFYLCASSMSPSGNEQFFGPGTRLTVL.

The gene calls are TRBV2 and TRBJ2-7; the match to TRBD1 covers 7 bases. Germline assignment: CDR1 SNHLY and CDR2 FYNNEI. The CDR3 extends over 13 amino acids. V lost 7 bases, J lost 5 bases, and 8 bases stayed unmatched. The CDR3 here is CASIEGAVNEQYF. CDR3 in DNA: TGTGCCAGCATCGAGGGGGCGGTCAACGAGCAGTACTTC.

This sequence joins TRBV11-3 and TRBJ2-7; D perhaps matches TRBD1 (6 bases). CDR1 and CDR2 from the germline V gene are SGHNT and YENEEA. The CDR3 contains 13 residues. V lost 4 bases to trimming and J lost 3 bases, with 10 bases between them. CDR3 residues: CASSSDSLYEQYF. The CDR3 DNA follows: TGTGCCAGCAGCTCGGACAGTCTCTACGAGCAGTACTTC. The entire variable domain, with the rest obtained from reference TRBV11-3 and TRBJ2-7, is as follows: EAGVVQSPRYKIIEKKQPVAFWCNPISGHNTLYWYLQNLGQGPELLIRYENEEAVDDSQLPKDRFSAERLKGVDSTLKIQPAELGDSAVYLCASSSDSLYEQYFGPGTRLTVT.

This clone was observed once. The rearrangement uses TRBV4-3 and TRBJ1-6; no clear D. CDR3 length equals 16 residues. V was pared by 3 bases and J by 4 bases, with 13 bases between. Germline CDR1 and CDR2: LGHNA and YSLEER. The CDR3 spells CASSQSIQIYNSPLHF. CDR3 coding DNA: TGCGCCAGCAGCCAGTCAATACAGATATATAATTCACCCCTCCACTTT.

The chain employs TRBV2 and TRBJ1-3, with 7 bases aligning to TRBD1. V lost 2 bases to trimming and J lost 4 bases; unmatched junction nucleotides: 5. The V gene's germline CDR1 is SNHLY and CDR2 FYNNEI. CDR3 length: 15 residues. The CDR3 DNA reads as TGTGCCAGCAGTGAAATACAGGGGACGGGAAACACCATATATTTT. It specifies CASSEIQGTGNTIYF.

This CDR3 reads CASSTGTTNQPQHF. Written as DNA, the CDR3 is TGTGCCAGCTCCACAGGGACCACCAATCAGCCCCAGCATTTT. This chain uses TRBV5-5 with TRBJ1-5; tentative D call: TRBD1 (6 bases). Germline CDR1 and CDR2: SGHKS and YYEKEE (reference sequence). CDR3 size: 14 residues. V lost 7 bases, J lost 3 bases, and 14 bases lay in between.

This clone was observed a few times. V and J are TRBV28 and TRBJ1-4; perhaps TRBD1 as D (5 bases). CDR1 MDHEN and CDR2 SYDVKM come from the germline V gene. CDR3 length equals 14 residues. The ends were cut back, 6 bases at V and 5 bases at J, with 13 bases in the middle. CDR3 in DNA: TGTGCCAGCAGACCGGACATAAGGAATGAAAAACTGTTTTTT. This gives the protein CASRPDIRNEKLFF.

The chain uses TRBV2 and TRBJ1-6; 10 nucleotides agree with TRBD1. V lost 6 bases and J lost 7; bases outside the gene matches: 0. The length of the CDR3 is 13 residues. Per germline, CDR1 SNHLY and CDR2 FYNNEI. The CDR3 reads CASRDRGNSPLHF. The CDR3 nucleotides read TGTGCCAGCAGGGACAGGGGGAATTCACCCCTCCACTTT.

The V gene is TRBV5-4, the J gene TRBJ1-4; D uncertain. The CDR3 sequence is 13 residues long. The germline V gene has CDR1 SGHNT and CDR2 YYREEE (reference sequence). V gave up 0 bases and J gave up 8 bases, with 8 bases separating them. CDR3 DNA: TGTGCCAGCAGCTTGGGACAAGCCGAAAAACTGTTTTTT. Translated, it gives CASSLGQAEKLFF.

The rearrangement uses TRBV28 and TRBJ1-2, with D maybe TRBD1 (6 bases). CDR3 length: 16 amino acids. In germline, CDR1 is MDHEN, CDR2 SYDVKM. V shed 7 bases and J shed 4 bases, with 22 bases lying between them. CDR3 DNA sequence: TGTGCCAGCATTCCCCCGGGGGGGGGCCTCACCTATGGCTACACCTTC. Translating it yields CASIPPGGGLTYGYTF.

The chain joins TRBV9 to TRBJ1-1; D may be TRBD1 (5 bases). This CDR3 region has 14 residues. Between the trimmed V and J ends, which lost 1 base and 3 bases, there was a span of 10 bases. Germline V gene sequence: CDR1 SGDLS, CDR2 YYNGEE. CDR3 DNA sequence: TGTGCCAGCAGCGTAATGTCAGGGCACACTGAAGCTTTCTTT. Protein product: CASSVMSGHTEAFF.

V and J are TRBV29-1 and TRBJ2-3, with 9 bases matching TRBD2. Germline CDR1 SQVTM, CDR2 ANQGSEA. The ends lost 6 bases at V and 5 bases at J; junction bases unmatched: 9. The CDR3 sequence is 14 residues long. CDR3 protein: CSVGLATELDTQYF. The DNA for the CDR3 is TGCAGCGTAGGACTAGCGACCGAGTTAGATACGCAGTATTTT.

CDR3 region: CASSSAGGPYEQYF. The CDR3 bases are TGTGCCAGCAGTTCAGCGGGAGGGCCCTACGAGCAGTACTTC. This rearrangement joins TRBV6-2 or TRBV6-3 to TRBJ2-7, with 10 bases matching TRBD2. The CDR3 extends over 14 amino acids. Germline values: CDR1 MNHEY, CDR2 SVGEGT. V shed 4 bases and J 2 bases; nucleotides not matched to a gene: 2.

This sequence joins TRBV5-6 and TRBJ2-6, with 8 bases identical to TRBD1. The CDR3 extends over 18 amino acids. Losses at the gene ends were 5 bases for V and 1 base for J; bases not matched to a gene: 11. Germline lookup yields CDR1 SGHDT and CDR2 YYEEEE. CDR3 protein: CASRRRSQGASGANVLTF. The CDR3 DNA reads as TGTGCCAGCAGGCGACGGAGTCAGGGGGCTTCTGGGGCCAACGTCCTGACTTTC.

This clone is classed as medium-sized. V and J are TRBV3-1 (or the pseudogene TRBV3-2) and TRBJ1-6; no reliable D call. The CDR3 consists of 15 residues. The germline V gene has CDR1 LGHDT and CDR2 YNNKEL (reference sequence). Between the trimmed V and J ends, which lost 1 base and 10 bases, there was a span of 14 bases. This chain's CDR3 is CASSQGVEGGSPLHF. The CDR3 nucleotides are TGTGCCAGCAGCCAAGGCGTTGAGGGCGGGTCACCCCTCCACTTT.

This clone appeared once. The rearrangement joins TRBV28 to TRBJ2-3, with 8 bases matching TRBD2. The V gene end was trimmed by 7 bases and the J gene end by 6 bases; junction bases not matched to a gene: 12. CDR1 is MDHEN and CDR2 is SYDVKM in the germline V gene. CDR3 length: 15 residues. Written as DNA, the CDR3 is TGTGCCAGCATTACTCCCGGGAGGGGGTTGGATACGCAGTATTTT. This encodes CASITPGRGLDTQYF.

The CDR3 bases are TGCAGCGTTTTCTGGGCGTACGAGCAGTACTTC. Translated: CSVFWAYEQYF. The chain combines TRBV29-1 with TRBJ2-7; unclear D gene. Germline CDR1 and CDR2: SQVTM and ANQGSEA. The CDR3 length is 11 residues. The V and J ends lost 5 bases and 4 bases respectively, with 9 bases between them.

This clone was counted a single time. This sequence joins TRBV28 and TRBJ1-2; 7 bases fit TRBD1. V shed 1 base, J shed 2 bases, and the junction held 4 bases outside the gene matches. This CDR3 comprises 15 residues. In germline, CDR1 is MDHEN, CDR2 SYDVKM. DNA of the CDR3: TGTGCCAGCAGTTTATTAGCAGGGGGAAACTATGGCTACACCTTC. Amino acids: CASSLLAGGNYGYTF.

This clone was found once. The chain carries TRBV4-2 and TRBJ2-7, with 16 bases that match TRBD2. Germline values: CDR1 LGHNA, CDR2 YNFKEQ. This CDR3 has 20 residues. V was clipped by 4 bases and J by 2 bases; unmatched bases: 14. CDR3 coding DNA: TGTGCCAGCAGCCGCCGCCCCTCGGGGACTAGCGGGGGGGACCCCTACGAGCAGTACTTC. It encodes CASSRRPSGTSGGDPYEQYF.

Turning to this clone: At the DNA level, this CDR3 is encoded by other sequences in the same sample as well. CDR3 amino acids: CASSLGGQDTQYF. For the CDR3, the DNA is TGTGCCAGCAGCTTAGGGGGTCAAGATACGCAGTATTTT. The gene calls are TRBV7-2 and TRBJ2-3; D unresolved. The CDR3 covers 13 residues. Germline V lookup: CDR1 SGHTA, CDR2 FQGNSA. The V gene lost 1 base and the J gene lost 5 bases, with 7 bases spanning the gap.

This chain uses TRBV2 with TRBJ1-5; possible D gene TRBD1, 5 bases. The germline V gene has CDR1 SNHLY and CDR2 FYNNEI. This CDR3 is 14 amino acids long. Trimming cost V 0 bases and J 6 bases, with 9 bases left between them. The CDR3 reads CASSEAGRGQPQHF. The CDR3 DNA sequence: TGTGCCAGCAGTGAAGCGGGGCGCGGTCAGCCCCAGCATTTT.

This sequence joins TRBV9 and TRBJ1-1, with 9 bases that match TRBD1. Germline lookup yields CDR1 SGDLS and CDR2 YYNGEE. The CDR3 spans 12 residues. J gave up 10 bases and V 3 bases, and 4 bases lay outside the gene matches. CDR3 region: CASSATGGVAFF. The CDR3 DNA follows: TGTGCCAGCAGCGCGACAGGGGGGGTAGCTTTCTTT.

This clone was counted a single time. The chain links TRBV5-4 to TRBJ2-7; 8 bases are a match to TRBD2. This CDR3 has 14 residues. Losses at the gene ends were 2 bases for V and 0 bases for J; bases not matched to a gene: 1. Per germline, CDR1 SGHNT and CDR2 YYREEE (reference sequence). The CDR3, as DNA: TGTGCCAGCAGCTTAAGCGGGAGCTCCTACGAGCAGTACTTC. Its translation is CASSLSGSSYEQYF.

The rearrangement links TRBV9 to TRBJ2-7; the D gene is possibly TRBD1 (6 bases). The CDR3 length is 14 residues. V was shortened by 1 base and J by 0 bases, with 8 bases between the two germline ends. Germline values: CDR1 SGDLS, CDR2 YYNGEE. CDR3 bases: TGTGCCAGCAGCGTAAGGGGGTTCTCCTACGAGCAGTACTTC. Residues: CASSVRGFSYEQYF.

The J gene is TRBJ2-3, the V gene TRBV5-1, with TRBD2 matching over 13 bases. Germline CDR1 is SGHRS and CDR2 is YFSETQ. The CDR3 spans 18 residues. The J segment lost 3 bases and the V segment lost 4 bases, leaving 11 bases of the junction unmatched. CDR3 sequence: CASSLGLAGAVWTDTQYF. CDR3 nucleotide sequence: TGCGCCAGCAGCCTCGGACTAGCGGGAGCAGTGTGGACAGATACGCAGTATTTT.

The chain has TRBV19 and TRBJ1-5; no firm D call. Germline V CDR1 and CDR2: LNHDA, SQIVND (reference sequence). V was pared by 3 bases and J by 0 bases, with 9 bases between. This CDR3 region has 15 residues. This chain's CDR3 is CASSIQHYSNQPQHF. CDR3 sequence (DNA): TGTGCCAGTAGTATCCAACACTATAGCAATCAGCCCCAGCATTTT.

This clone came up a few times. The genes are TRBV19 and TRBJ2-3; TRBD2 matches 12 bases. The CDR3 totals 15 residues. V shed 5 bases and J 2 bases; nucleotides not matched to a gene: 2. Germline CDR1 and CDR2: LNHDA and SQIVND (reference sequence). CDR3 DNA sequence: TGTGCCAGTAGTGGACTAGCGGGGCCCACAGATACGCAGTATTTT. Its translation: CASSGLAGPTDTQYF. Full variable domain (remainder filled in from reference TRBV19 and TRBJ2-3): DGGITQSPKYLFRKEGQNVTLSCEQNLNHDAMYWYRQDPGQGLRLIYYSQIVNDFQKGDIAEGYSVSREKKESFPLTVTSAQKNPTAFYLCASSGLAGPTDTQYFGPGTRLTVL.

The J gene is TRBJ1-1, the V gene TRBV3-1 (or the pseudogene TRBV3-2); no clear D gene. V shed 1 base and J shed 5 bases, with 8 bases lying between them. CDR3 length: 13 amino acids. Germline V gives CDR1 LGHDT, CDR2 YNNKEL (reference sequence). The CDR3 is CASSQGGRTEAFF. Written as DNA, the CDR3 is TGTGCCAGCAGCCAAGGAGGGAGGACTGAAGCTTTCTTT.